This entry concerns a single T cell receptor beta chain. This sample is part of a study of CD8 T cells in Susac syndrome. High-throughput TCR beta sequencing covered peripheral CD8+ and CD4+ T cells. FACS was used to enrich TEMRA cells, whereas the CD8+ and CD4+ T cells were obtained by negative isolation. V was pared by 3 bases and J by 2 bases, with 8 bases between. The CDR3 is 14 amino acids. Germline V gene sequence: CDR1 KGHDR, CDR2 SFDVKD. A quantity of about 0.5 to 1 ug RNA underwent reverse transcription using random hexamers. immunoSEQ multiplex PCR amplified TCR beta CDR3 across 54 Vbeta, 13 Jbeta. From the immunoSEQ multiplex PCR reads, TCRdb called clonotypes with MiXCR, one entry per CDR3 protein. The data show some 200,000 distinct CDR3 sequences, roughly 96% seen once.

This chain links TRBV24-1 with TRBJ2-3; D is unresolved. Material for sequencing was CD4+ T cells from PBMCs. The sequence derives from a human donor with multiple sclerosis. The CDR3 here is CATSDTAATDTQYF. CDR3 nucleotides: TGTGCCACCAGTGATACGGCAGCCACAGATACGCAGTATTTT.